A single sample is the source of the 18 T cell receptor beta chains below, sequenced in a study of T cells in Graves' hyperthyroidism and ophthalmopathy. Researchers amplified the TCR beta CDR3 regions from RNA transcripts. TCR CDR3 underwent first-round RT-PCR with the HTBI primer set. From the multiplex PCR reads, TCRdb called clonotypes with MiXCR, one entry per CDR3 protein. Counted here are 400,000 to 550,000 distinct CDR3 sequences, 13% to 15% occurring once; the ten biggest clones make up about a sixth. Sequencing input: blood. These receptors were collected from a woman younger than 30 with Graves' hyperthyroidism.

This clonotype occurred a few times. The chain is built from TRBV5-6 and TRBJ2-1; 11 bases map to TRBD2. This CDR3 has 19 amino acids. V was pared by 4 bases and J by 0 bases, with 12 bases of the junction left unmatched. The V gene's germline CDR1 is SGHDT and CDR2 YYEEEE. The DNA of the CDR3 is TGTGCCAGCAGCGGCATACTAGCGGGAGCCCCTAGCTCCTACAATGAGCAGTTCTTC. Translating it yields CASSGILAGAPSSYNEQFF.

This clonotype has at least ten counts. The V call is TRBV7-2, the J call TRBJ1-2; D call uncertain. The V end was cut by 6 bases, the J end by 6 bases, with 11 bases between. Germline loops: CDR1 SGHTA, CDR2 FQGNSA. The CDR3 loop spans 12 amino acids. CDR3 loop: CASSFLWDGYTF. CDR3 DNA sequence: TGTGCCAGCAGTTTTCTCTGGGATGGCTACACCTTC. Looking up the rest from reference TRBV7-2 and TRBJ1-2 gives the full variable domain: GAGVSQSPSNKVTEKGKDVELRCDPISGHTALYWYRQSLGQGLEFLIYFQGNSAPDKSGLPSDRFSAERTGGSVSTLTIQRTQQEDSAVYLCASSFLWDGYTFGSGTRLTVV.

This clonotype was seen many times. The chain uses TRBV7-3 and TRBJ2-7; the D gene is possibly TRBD2 (6 bases). The germline gives CDR1 SGHTA, CDR2 FQGTGA. CDR3 length: 16 residues. The V and J ends lost 6 bases and 2 bases respectively, with 20 bases between them. CDR3 DNA: TGTGCCAGCAGTCTAGCGCCTTGGAGATCAGCCTACGAGCAGTACTTC. Protein: CASSLAPWRSAYEQYF.

V and J are TRBV10-3 and TRBJ2-5; the match to TRBD2 covers 9 bases. Germline CDR1 is ENHRY and CDR2 is SYGVKD. This CDR3 spans 16 amino acids. Trimming took 3 bases from V and 5 from J; bases not matched to a gene: 10. The CDR3 spells CAISDPSGASGETQYF. CDR3 coding DNA: TGTGCCATCAGTGATCCTAGCGGGGCCTCGGGTGAGACCCAGTACTTC.

J is TRBJ2-1 and V is TRBV19, with a tentative D call TRBD2 (5 bases). Per the germline V gene, CDR1 is LNHDA and CDR2 is SQIVND (reference sequence). This CDR3 spans 15 amino acids. V lost 5 bases to trimming and J lost 7 bases, with 18 bases between them. Written as DNA, the CDR3 is TGTGCCAGTAGTTCTCGCGACCGGGATCTTAATGAGCAGTTCTTC. Translated, it gives CASSSRDRDLNEQFF.

This clonotype appeared a few times. The chain recombines TRBV2 with TRBJ2-3, with 9 nucleotides matching TRBD2. CDR3 size: 15 residues. Looked up from germline, CDR1 is SNHLY and CDR2 is FYNNEI. V lost 5 bases to trimming and J lost 2 bases; unmatched junction nucleotides: 5. Here the CDR3 reads CASSPPSGATDTQYF. Written as DNA, the CDR3 is TGTGCCAGCAGTCCCCCTAGCGGGGCCACAGATACGCAGTATTTT.

The rearrangement uses TRBV9 and TRBJ1-1; D remains unclear. The ends were cut back, 0 bases at V and 0 bases at J, with 9 bases in the middle. The CDR3 has 15 amino acids. The germline V gene encodes CDR1 SGDLS and CDR2 YYNGEE. The CDR3 DNA sequence: TGTGCCAGCAGCGTAGTAAGCGATTTGAACACTGAAGCTTTCTTT. Its translation: CASSVVSDLNTEAFF.

This clonotype has ten or more counts. V is TRBV12-5 and J is TRBJ2-5, with 9 positions matching TRBD1. The CDR3 contains 15 residues. Looked up from germline, CDR1 is LGHNT and CDR2 is FRNRAP. The V and J ends lost 3 bases and 4 bases, in that order; junction bases with no gene match: 6. CDR3 protein: CASGFGQGKGETQYF. CDR3 in DNA: TGTGCTAGTGGTTTCGGACAGGGGAAGGGAGAGACCCAGTACTTC.

This clonotype was recorded many times. The chain has TRBV12-3 or TRBV12-4 and TRBJ1-1; the match to TRBD1 covers 9 bases. With 6 bases clipped from V and 5 bases from J, the junction kept 7 bases outside the gene matches. CDR3 length: 14 residues. Written as DNA, the CDR3 is TGTGCCAGCAGACTGGGACAGGGAAGAACTGAAGCTTTCTTT. This sequence encodes CASRLGQGRTEAFF.

This clonotype was seen repeatedly, ten times or more. J is TRBJ1-3 and V is TRBV6-1, with D possibly TRBD1 on 6 matching bases. This CDR3 has 14 residues. Germline V lookup: CDR1 MNHNS, CDR2 SASEGT. V lost 8 bases and J lost 4, with 15 bases in between. CDR3 DNA: TGTGCCAGCCTCGGACAGCTAGGCGGAAACACCATATATTTT. Translated: CASLGQLGGNTIYF.

This clonotype has just a few counts. The chain couples TRBV19 to TRBJ1-5; D ambiguous. CDR1 and CDR2 from the germline V gene are LNHDA and SQIVND (reference sequence). CDR3 length: 12 residues. V gave up 9 bases and J gave up 4 bases, with 10 bases separating them. The DNA for the CDR3 is TGTGCCAGCGAAAGCTTAAATCAGCCCCAGCATTTT. It yields the protein CASESLNQPQHF.

Note on this clonotype: A single base separates this from a much larger clone, so it may be a read error. The genes are TRBV12-5 and TRBJ2-1, with unresolved D. The germline V and J ends were trimmed by 3 bases and 9 bases, with 6 bases remaining between them. The CDR3 has 11 residues. CDR1 LGHNT and CDR2 FRNRAP come from the germline V gene. The CDR3, as DNA: TGTGCTAGTGGTTTTGTAAGTGAGCAGTTCTTC. It encodes CASGFVSEQFF. The complete variable domain, with remaining parts taken from reference TRBV12-5 and TRBJ2-1, reads DARVTQTPRHKVTEMGQEVTMRCQPILGHNTVFWYRQTMMQGLELLAYFRNRAPLDDSGMPKDRFSAEMPDATLATLKIQPSEPRDSAVYFCASGFVSEQFFGPGTRLTVL.

In its sample, this clonotype was seen many times. V usage is TRBV27 and J usage is TRBJ1-1; unclear D gene. The CDR3 spans 14 residues. Germline CDR1 is MNHEY and CDR2 is SMNVEV (reference sequence). The V gene lost 2 bases and the J gene lost 5 bases, with 12 bases spanning the gap. CDR3 amino acids: CASSLESLGTEAFF. The CDR3 bases are TGTGCCAGCAGTTTAGAATCTTTGGGGACTGAAGCTTTCTTT.

This clonotype has just a few counts. This chain connects TRBV27 to TRBJ2-1; 7 bases are a match to TRBD1. CDR1 MNHEY and CDR2 SMNVEV come from the germline V gene (reference sequence). The J segment lost 3 bases and the V segment lost 6 bases, leaving 17 bases of the junction unmatched. The CDR3 sequence is 18 residues long. The chain's CDR3 is CASRRRSNRGPNYNEQFF. Written as DNA, the CDR3 is TGTGCCAGCAGAAGACGATCGAACAGGGGTCCCAACTACAATGAGCAGTTCTTC.

The chain combines TRBV6-1 with TRBJ2-1; TRBD1 agrees at 8 bases. The V gene end was trimmed by 5 bases and the J gene end by 2 bases; junction bases not matched to a gene: 5. The CDR3 runs 15 residues. Germline V gives CDR1 MNHNS, CDR2 SASEGT. CDR3 coding DNA: TGTGCCAGCAGTCAACAGGGGGGCGCCTACAATGAGCAGTTCTTC. This translates into CASSQQGGAYNEQFF.

This clonotype came up many times. This chain joins TRBV27 and TRBJ1-4; D call uncertain. The V and J ends lost 6 bases and 4 bases respectively, with 18 bases between them. CDR3 size: 16 residues. From germline, CDR1 is MNHEY and CDR2 SMNVEV (reference sequence). The CDR3 DNA reads as TGTGCCAGCAGGCGGAACCTGGGCGGGCTTAATGAAAAACTGTTTTTT. It encodes CASRRNLGGLNEKLFF.

This clonotype was observed at least ten times. The V call is TRBV30, the J call TRBJ2-7, with 9 positions matching TRBD2. This CDR3 is built from 13 residues. With V trimmed by 4 bases and J by 7 bases, 8 bases remained unmatched. Germline V lookup: CDR1 GTSNPN, CDR2 SVGIG (reference sequence). This CDR3 reads CAWMISGRWEQYF. The CDR3 DNA is TGTGCCTGGATGATCAGCGGGAGGTGGGAGCAGTACTTC.

At least ten counts were recorded for this clonotype. The rearrangement uses TRBV28 and TRBJ1-1, with a possible D match to TRBD1 (5 bases). Germline V CDR1 and CDR2: MDHEN, SYDVKM. CDR3 size: 14 residues. V lost 5 bases and J 2 bases, leaving 12 bases between the germline ends. CDR3 amino acids: CASSVGTPNTEAFF. In DNA, the CDR3 is TGTGCCAGCAGTGTCGGGACCCCCAACACTGAAGCTTTCTTT.